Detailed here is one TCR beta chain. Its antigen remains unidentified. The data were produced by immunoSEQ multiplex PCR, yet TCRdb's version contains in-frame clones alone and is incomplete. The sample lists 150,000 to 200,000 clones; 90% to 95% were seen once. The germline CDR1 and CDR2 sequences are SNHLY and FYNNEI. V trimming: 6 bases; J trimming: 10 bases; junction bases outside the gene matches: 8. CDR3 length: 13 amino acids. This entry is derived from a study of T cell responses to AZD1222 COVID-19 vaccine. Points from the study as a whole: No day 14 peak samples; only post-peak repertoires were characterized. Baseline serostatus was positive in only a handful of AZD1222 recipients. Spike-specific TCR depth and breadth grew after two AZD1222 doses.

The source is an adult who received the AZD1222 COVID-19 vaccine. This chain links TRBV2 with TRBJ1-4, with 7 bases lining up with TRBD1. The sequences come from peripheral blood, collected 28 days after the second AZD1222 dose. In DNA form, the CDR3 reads TGTGCCAGCAGCCAACAGGGGTGGGTAAAACTGTTTTTT. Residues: CASSQQGWVKLFF.